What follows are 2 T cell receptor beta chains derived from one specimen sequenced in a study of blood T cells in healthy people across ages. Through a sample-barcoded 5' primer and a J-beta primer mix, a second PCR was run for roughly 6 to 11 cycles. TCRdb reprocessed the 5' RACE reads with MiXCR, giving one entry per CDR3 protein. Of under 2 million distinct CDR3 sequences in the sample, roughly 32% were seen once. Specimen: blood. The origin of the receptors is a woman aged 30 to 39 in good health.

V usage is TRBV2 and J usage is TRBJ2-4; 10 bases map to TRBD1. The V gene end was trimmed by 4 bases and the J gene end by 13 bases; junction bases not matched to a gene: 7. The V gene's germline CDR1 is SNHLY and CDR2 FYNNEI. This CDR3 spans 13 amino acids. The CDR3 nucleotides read TGTGCCAGCAGTGCCGGGACAGGGGTAAAGCAGTACTTC. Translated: CASSAGTGVKQYF. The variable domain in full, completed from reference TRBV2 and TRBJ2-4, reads EPEVTQTPSHQVTQMGQEVILRCVPISNHLYFYWYRQILGQKVEFLVSFYNNEISEKSEIFDDQFSVERPDGSNFTLKIRSTKLEDSAMYFCASSAGTGVKQYFGAGTRLSVL.

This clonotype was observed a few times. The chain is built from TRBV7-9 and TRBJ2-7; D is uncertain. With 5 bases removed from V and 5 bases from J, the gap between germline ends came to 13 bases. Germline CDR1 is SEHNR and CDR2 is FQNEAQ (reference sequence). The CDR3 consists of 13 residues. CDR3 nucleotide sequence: TGTGCCAGCAGCCCGGACCTTCTCCACGAGCAGTACTTC. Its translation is CASSPDLLHEQYF.